This paragraph reports one TCR beta chain. This sample was included in a study of blood T cell repertoires in COVID-19. Study details: Italy, Spain and the United States were the sources of the convalescent and acute COVID-19 samples.

It was during active infection that Seattle patients were enrolled and then longitudinally followed. Original processing notes: Researchers report that nucleated cell counts were estimated from reference gene primer amplification. TCRdb's copy holds only in-frame clones and misses some; the assay was immunoSEQ multiplex PCR. V and J calls and clone size follow that table, whereas D and trimming were derived from the DNA. The sample yields 330,000 or so clones, over 80% seen once. Germline-derived CDR1 and CDR2 are MNHEY and SMNVEV (reference sequence). V was shortened by 6 bases and J by 8 bases, with 19 bases between the two germline ends. This CDR3 is built from 14 residues.

The sequenced material came from peripheral blood. The chain combines TRBV27 with TRBJ1-2, with no clear D. The receptor comes from a man between 25 and 39 years old with COVID-19, enrolled during active disease. The CDR3 reads CASSSYVGSGGYTF. The DNA for the CDR3 is TGTGCCAGCAGCTCTTATGTGGGTTCGGGGGGCTACACCTTC.